One TCR beta chain is described in this entry. The sample is drawn from a study of blood T cell repertoires in COVID-19. V was trimmed by 7 bases and J by 6 bases, leaving 13 bases between them. There are 13 residues in the CDR3. How the authors handled the data: Researchers report that nucleated cell counts were estimated from reference gene primer amplification. Generated by immunoSEQ multiplex PCR, the TCRdb table keeps only in-frame clones and is missing some. V and J calls and clone size are those listed in that table; D and trimming were worked out from the DNA. This sample has nearly 350,000 clones; 75% to 90% occur once, and the top ten carry around 6%.

The sequencing input was peripheral blood. This sequence originates from a woman between 45 and 60 years old with COVID-19, enrolled during active disease. This chain connects TRBV12-3 or TRBV12-4 to TRBJ1-5; possibly TRBD1 for D (5 bases). Written as DNA, the CDR3 is TGTGCCAGCACCCTGGGGGGAATTCAGCCCCAGCATTTT. As protein: CASTLGGIQPQHF.